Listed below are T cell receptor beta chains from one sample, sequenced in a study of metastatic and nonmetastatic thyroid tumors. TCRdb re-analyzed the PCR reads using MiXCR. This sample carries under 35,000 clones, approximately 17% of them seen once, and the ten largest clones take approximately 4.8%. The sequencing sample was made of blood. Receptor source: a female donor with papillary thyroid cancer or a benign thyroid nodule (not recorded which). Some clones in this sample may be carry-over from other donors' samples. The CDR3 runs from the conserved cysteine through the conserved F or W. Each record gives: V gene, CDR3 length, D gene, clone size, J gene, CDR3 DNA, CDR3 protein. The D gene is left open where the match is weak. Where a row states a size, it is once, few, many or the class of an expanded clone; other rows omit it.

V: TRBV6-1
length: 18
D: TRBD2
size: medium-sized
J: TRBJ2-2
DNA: TGTGCCAGCAGTGAAGGTTGGTTAGCGGGGGGGAACACCGGGGAGCTGTTTTTT
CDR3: CASSEGWLAGGNTGELFF

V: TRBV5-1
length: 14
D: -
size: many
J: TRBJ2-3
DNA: TGCGCCAGCAGCCGGGACACCTCTAGCGATACGCAGTATTTT
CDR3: CASSRDTSSDTQYF

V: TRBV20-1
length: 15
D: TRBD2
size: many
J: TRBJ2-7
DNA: TGCAGTGCTAGGGCCGGGACTAGCGGTTCCTACGAGCAGTACTTC
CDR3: CSARAGTSGSYEQYF

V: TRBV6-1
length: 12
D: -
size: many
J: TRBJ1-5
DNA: TGTGCCAGCAGTGAATGGATCAGCAGCCAGCATTTT
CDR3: CASSEWISSQHF

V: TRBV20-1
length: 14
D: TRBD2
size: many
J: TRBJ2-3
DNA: TGCAGTGCTGGGACTAGCGGGAGGAGGGGTACGCAGTATTTT
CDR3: CSAGTSGRRGTQYF

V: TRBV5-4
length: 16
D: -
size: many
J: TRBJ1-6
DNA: TGTGCCAGCAGCTCCCACGACGGGGTTCTTAGTTCACTCCTCCACTTT
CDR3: CASSSHDGVLSSLLHF

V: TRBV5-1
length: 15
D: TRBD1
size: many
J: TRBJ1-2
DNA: TGCGCCAGCAGCTTGAAACAGGGGGCGAACTATGGCTACACCTTC
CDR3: CASSLKQGANYGYTF

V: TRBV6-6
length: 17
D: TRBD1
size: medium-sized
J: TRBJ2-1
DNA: TGTGCCAGCAGTTATTTCCCGGGACAGGGGGCGAGAAATGAGCAGTTCTTC
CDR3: CASSYFPGQGARNEQFF

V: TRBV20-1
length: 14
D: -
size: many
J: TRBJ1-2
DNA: TGCAGTGCTAGATTTACGGGGGCGTCTTATGGCTACACCTTC
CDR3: CSARFTGASYGYTF

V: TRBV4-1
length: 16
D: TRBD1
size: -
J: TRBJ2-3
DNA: TGCGCCAGCATCCGCCCGGGACAGGATTTCACAGATACGCAGTATTTT
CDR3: CASIRPGQDFTDTQYF

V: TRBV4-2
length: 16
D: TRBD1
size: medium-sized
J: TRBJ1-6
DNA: TGTGCCAGCAGCCAAGATTCGGGGGACAGTACTTCACCCCTCCACTTT
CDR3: CASSQDSGDSTSPLHF

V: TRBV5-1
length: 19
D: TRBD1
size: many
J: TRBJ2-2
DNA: TGCGCCAGCAGCCAAGCAGCGACAGGGTTTAGAAAGAACACCGGGGAGCTGTTTTTT
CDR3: CASSQAATGFRKNTGELFF

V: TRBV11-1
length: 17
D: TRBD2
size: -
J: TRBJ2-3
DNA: TGTGCCAGCCGAAACCTGGGACTAGCGGGGGGTGGAGATACGCAGTATTTT
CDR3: CASRNLGLAGGGDTQYF

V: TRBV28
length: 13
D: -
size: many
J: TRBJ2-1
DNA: TGTGCCAGCAGTTTAGGAGGGTCAAATGAGCAGTTCTTC
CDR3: CASSLGGSNEQFF

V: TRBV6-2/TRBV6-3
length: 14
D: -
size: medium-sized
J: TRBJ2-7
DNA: TGTGCCAGCAGTTACGGCCCCAGCTCCTACGAGCAGTACTTC
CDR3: CASSYGPSSYEQYF

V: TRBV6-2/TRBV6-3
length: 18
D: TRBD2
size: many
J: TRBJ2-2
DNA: TGTGCCAGCAGTCGCCCCGGACTAGCGGGGGATCCGACCGGGGAGCTGTTTTTT
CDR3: CASSRPGLAGDPTGELFF

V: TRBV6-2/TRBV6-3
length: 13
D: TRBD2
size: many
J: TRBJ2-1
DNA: TGTGCCGGACGGGGGGGAGCCTACAATGAGCAGTTCTTC
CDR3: CAGRGGAYNEQFF

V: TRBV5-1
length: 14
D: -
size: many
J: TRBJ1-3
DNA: TGCGCCAGCAGCTTGGCCGGGACAGGAAACACCATATATTTT
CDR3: CASSLAGTGNTIYF

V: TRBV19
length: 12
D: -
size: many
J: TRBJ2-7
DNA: TGTGCCAGTAAAGGGGACACCTACGAGCAGTACTTC
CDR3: CASKGDTYEQYF

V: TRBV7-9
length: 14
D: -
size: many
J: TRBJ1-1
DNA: TGTGCCAGCAGCCCCTTACGGGCGAACACTGAAGCTTTCTTT
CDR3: CASSPLRANTEAFF

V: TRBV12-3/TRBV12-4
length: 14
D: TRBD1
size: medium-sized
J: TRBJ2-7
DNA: TGTGCCAGCAGTCGTCTACAGGGGTCCTACGAGCAGTACTTC
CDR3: CASSRLQGSYEQYF

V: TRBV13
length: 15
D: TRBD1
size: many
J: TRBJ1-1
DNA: TGTGCCAGCAGCTTAGAAGGGGGCAGGAACACTGAAGCTTTCTTT
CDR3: CASSLEGGRNTEAFF

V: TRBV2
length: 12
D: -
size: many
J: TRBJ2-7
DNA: TGTGCCAGCAAGAACGGAGTCTACGAGCAGTACTTC
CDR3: CASKNGVYEQYF

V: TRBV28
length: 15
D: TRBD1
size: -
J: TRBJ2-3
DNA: TGTGCCAGCAGTTTGACAGGGTGCACCACAGGTACGCAGTATTTT
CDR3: CASSLTGCTTGTQYF

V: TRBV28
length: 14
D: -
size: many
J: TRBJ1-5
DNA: TGTGCCGGCAGTTTATCGGCGGCGAGGGGGCCCCAGCATTTT
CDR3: CAGSLSAARGPQHF

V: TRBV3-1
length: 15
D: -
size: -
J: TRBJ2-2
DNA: TGTGCCAGCAGCCAAGCGGAGAGGGACACCGGGGTGCTGTTTTTT
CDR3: CASSQAERDTGVLFF

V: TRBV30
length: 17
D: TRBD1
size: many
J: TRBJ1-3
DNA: TGTGCCTGGAGTGCCATGGACAGGGAGAGCTCTGGAAACACCATATATTTT
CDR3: CAWSAMDRESSGNTIYF

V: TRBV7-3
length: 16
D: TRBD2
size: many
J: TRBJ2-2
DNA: TGTGCCAGCAGCTTAACCCTAGCGGGGGAAACCGGGGAGCTGTTTTTT
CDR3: CASSLTLAGETGELFF

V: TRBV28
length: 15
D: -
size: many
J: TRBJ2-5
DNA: TGTGCCAGCAGTTTATATGTTAGCGTGGGCGAGACCCAGTACTTC
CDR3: CASSLYVSVGETQYF

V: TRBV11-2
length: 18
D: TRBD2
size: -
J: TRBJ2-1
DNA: TGTGCCAGCAGCTTAGGCGGGCTAGCGGTTAGAACCTACAATGAGCAGTTCTTC
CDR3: CASSLGGLAVRTYNEQFF

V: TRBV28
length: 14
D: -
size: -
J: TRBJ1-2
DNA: TGTGCCAGCAGACCGCCTACAGTGGACAAGCTTACCACCTTC
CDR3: CASRPPTVDKLTTF

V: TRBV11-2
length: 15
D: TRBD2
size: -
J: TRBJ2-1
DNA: TGTGCCAGCAGCTTAGATCCTAGCGGGGGGAATGAGCAGTTCTTC
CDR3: CASSLDPSGGNEQFF

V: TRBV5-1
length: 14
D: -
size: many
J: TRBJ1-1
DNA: TGCGCCAGCAGCTTGCTCCACAGAAACACTGAAGCTTTCTTT
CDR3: CASSLLHRNTEAFF

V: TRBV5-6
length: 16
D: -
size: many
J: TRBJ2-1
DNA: TGTGCCAGCAGCTGGGCCGACTATGACAGCTACAATGAGCAGTTCTTC
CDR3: CASSWADYDSYNEQFF

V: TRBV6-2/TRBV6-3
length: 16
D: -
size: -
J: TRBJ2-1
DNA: TGTGCCAGCAGTTACTCCGAGGGAGGGGGACGAAATGAGCAGTTCTTC
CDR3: CASSYSEGGGRNEQFF

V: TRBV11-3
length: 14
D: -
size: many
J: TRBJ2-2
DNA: TGTGCCAGCAGCTCGGAGGGACAGTCCGGGGAGCTGTTTTTT
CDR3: CASSSEGQSGELFF

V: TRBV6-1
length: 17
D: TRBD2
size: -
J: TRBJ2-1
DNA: TGTGCCAGCAGAAGAGTCGCTAGCGGGATCGGCTACAATGAGCAGTTCTTC
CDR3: CASRRVASGIGYNEQFF

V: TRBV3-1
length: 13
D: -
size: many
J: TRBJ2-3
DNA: TGTGCCAGCAGCCAGGGACCCACGGATACGCAGTATTTT
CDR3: CASSQGPTDTQYF

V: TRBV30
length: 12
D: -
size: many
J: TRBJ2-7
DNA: TGTGCCTGGAGGGGGGACCCGTACGAGCAGTACTTC
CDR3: CAWRGDPYEQYF

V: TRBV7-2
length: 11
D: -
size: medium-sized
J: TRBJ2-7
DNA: TGTGCCAGCAGCTTAGATTACGAGCAGTACTTC
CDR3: CASSLDYEQYF

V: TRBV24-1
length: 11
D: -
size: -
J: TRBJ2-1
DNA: TGTGCCACCGGTCGGGGCGATGAACCGTTCTTC
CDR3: CATGRGDEPFF

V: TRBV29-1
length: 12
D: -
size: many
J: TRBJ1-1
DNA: TGCAGCGTTGAATACACGAACACTGAAGCTTTCTTT
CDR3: CSVEYTNTEAFF

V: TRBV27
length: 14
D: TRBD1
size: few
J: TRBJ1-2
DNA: TGTGCCAGCAGGACTGCAGGGGGAGACTATGGCTACACCTTC
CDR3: CASRTAGGDYGYTF

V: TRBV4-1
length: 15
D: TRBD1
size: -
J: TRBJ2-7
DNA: TGCGCCAGCAGCCAAGTGCTGGACAGGGGCTACGAGCAGTACTTC
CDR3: CASSQVLDRGYEQYF

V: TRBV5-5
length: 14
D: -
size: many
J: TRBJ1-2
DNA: TGTGCCAGCAGCTTCTCGGTTCCTAACTATGGCTACACCTTC
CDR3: CASSFSVPNYGYTF

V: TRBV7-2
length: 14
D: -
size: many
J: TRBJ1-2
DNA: TGTGCCAGCAGCCCGACAGGTGCTAACTATGGCTACACCTTC
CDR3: CASSPTGANYGYTF

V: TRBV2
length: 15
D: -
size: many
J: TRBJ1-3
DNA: TGTGCCAGCAGTGACAAAAGGAGCTCTGGAAACACCATATATTTT
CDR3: CASSDKRSSGNTIYF

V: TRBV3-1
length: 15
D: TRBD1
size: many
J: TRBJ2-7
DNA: TGTGCCAGCAGCCGCCGGACAGGGGGAGTGGACGAGCAGTACTTC
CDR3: CASSRRTGGVDEQYF

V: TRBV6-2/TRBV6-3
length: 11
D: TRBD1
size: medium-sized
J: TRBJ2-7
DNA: TGTGCCAGCAGCGACAGGGACGAGCAGTACTTC
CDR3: CASSDRDEQYF

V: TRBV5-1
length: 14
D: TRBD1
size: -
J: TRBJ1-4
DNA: TGCGCCAGCAGCTCCCCGGGACAGGGTGAAAAACTGTTTTTT
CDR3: CASSSPGQGEKLFF

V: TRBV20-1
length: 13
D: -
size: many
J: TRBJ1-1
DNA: TGCAGTGCTAGTCTAGGAGGGGGCACTGAAGCTTTCTTT
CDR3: CSASLGGGTEAFF

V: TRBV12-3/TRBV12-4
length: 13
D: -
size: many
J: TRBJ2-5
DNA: TGTGCCAGCAGTCAAGAGACGAAGGAGACCCAGTACTTC
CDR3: CASSQETKETQYF

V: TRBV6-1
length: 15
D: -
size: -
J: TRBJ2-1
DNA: TGTGCCACAAGAGGGGGGCGCGAAGCTAACAATGAGCAGTTCTTC
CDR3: CATRGGREANNEQFF

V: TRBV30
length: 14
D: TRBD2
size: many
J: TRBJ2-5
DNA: TGTGCCTGGGTGACTAGCGGGGGGGCCGGCGCCCAGTACTTC
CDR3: CAWVTSGGAGAQYF

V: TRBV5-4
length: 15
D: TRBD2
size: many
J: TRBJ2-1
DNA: TGTGCCAGCAGCATGGCGGGAGGGTCCTACAATGAGCAGTTCTTC
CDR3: CASSMAGGSYNEQFF

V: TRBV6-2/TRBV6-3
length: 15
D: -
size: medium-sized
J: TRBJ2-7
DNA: TGTGCCAGCAGTCTACAGATACTCACCTCCTACGAGCAGTACTTC
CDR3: CASSLQILTSYEQYF

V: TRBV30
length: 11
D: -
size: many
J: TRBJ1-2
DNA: TGTGCCTGGAGTGTTAACTATGGCTACACCTTC
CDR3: CAWSVNYGYTF

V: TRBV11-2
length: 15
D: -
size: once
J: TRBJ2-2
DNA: TGTGCCAGCAGCTGTGGCCCCCTGGACACCGGGGAGCTGTTTTTT
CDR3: CASSCGPLDTGELFF

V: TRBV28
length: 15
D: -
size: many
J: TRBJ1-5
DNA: TGTGCCAGTGCTGCAACAGAGCTAGATCATCAGCCCCAGCATTTT
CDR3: CASAATELDHQPQHF